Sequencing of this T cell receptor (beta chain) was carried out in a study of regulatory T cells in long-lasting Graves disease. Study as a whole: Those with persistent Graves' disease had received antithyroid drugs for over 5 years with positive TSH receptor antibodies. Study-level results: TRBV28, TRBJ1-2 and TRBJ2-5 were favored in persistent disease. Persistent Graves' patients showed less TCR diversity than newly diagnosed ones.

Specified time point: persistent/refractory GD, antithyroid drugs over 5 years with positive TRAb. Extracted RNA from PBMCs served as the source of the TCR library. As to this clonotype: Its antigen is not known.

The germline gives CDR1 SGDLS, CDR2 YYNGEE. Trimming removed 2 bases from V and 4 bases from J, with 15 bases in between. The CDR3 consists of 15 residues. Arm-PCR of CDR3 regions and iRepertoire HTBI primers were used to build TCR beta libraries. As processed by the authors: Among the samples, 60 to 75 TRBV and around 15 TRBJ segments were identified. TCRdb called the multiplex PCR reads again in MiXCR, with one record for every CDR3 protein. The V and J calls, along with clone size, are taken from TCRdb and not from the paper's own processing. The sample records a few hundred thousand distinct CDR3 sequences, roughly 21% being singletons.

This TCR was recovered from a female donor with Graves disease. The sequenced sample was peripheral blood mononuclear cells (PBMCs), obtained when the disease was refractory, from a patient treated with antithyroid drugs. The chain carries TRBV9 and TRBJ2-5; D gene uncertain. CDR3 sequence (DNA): TGTGCCAGCAGCGTTACCCCTGTCGTCGGAGAGACCCAGTACTTC. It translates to CASSVTPVVGETQYF.